This T cell receptor beta chain appears in the sequencing data of a study of T-cell memory formation after mild COVID-19. Study-level background: Clustering of TCRs was largely donor specific. Study results and limitations: Balance between CD4 and CD8 was seen in clones contracting day 15 to 85, and a CD4+ lean was seen in later expanders. Memory from before infection featured some responding clones, which suggests cross-reactive memory joined.

This clonotype showed up many times. Its antigen is unknown. The CDR3 contains 16 residues. Trimming took 7 bases from V and 7 from J, leaving 20 bases between them. Per the germline V gene, CDR1 is LNHDA and CDR2 is SQIVND (reference sequence). TCRdb independently ran MiXCR on the 5' RACE reads; one entry per CDR3 protein. The sample lists 550,000 to 600,000 distinct CDR3 sequences, around a sixth occurring once. The TCR comes from an adult woman who had mild COVID-19 (a few samples of this study predate the infection). Cell type and time point are not known. This chain joins TRBV19 and TRBJ1-6; D not resolved. Sample: PBMCs or a T cell subset sorted from them (not recorded which). The CDR3 bases are TGTGCCAGTAACCCGGCCCGTTTCGAAGGGAATTCACCCCTCCACTTT. Protein: CASNPARFEGNSPLHF.